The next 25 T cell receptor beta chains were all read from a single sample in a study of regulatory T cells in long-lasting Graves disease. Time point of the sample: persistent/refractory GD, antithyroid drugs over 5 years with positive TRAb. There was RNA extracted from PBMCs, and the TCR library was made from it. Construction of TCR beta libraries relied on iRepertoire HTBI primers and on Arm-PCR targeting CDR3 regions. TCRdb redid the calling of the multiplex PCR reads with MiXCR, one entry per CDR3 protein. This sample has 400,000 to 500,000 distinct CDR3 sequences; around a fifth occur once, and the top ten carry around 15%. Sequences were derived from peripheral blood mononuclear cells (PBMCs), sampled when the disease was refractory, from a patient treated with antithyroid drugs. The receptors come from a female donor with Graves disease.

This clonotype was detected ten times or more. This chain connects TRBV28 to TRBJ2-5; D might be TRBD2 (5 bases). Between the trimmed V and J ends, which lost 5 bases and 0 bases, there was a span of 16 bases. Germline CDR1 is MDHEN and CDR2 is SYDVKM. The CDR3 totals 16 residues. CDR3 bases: TGTGCCAGCAGTACCTCCGCAGCGGTGTACCAAGAGACCCAGTACTTC. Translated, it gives CASSTSAAVYQETQYF.

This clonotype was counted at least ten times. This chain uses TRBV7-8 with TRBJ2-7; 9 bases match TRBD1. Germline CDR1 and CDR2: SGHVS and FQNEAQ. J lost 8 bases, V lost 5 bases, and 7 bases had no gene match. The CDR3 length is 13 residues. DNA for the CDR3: TGTGCCAGCAGCCTCGGGACAGGGAGTAAGCAGTACTTC. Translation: CASSLGTGSKQYF. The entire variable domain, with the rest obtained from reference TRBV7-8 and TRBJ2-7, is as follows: GAGVSQSPRYKVAKRGQDVALRCDPISGHVSLFWYQQALGQGPEFLTYFQNEAQLDKSGLPSDRFFAERPEGSVSTLKIQRTQQEDSAVYLCASSLGTGSKQYFGPGTRLTVT.

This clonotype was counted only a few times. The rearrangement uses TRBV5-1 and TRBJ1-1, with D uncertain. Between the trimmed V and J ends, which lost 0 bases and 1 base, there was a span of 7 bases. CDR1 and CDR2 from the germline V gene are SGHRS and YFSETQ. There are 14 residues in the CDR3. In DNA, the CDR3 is TGCGCCAGCAGCTTGGTACACGGGAACACTGAAGCTTTCTTT. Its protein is CASSLVHGNTEAFF.

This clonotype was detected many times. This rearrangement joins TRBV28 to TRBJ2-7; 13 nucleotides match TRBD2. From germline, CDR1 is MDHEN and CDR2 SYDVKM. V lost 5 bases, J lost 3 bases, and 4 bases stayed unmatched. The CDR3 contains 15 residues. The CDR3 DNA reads TGTGCCAGCAGTCGGACTAGCGGGAGCCTCTACGAGCAGTACTTC. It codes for CASSRTSGSLYEQYF.

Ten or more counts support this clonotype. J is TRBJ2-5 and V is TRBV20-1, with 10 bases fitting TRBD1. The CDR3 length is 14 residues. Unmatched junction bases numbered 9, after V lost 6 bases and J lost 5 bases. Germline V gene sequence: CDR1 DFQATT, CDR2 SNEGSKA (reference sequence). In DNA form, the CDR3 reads TGCAGTGCGCCGGGGACAGGGGTAACGGAGACCCAGTACTTC. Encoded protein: CSAPGTGVTETQYF.

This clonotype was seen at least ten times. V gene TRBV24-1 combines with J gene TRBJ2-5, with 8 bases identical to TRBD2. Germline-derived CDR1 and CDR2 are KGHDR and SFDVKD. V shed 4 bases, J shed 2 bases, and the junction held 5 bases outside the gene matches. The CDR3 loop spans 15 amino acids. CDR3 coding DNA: TGTGCCACCAGTGACCCCCGGGGGGGGCAAGAGACCCAGTACTTC. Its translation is CATSDPRGGQETQYF.

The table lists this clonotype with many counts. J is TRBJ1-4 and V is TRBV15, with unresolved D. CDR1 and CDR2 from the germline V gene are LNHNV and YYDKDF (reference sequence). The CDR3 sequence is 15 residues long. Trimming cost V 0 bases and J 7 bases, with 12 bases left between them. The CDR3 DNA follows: TGTGCCACCAGCAGAGATCCGGGGAGAAGTGAAAAACTGTTTTTT. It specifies CATSRDPGRSEKLFF.

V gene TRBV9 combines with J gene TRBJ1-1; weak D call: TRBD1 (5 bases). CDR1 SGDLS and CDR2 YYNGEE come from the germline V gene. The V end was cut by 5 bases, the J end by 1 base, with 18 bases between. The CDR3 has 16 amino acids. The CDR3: CASSYGGGKGNTEAFF. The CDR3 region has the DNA TGTGCCAGCAGTTACGGCGGGGGTAAGGGGAACACTGAAGCTTTCTTT.

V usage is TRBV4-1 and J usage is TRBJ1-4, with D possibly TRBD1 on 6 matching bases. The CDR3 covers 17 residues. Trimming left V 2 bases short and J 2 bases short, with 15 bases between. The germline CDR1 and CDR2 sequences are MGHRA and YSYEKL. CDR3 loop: CASSQLNTGYTNEKLFF. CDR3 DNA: TGCGCCAGCAGCCAACTTAATACAGGGTACACTAATGAAAAACTGTTTTTT.

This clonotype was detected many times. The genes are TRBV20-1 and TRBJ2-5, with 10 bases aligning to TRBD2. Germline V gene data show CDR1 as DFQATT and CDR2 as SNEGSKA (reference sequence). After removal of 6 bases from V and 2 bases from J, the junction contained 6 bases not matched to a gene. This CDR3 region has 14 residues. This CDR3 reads CSAEGLAEQETQYF. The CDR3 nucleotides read TGCAGTGCGGAAGGACTAGCGGAGCAAGAGACCCAGTACTTC.

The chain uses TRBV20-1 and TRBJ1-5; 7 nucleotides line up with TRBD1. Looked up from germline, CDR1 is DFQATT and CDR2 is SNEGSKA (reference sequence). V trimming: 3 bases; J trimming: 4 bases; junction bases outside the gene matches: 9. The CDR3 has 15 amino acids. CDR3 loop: CSASPSQGPNQPQHF. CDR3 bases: TGCAGTGCTAGCCCATCACAGGGGCCGAATCAGCCCCAGCATTTT.

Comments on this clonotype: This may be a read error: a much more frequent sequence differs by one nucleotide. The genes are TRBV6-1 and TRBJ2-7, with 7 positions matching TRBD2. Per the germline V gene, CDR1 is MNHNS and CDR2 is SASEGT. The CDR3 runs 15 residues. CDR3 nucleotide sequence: TGTACCACCAATTCCGCTAGCGGCCAAGCCTACGAGCAGTACTTC. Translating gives CTTNSASGQAYEQYF.

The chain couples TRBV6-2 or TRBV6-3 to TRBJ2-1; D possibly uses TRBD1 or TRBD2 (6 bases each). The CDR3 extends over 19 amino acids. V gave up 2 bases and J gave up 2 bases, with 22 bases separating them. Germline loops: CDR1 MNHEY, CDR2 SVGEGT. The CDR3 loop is CASSYKGVGGPRTYNEQFF. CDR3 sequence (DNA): TGTGCCAGCAGTTACAAGGGGGTAGGGGGGCCCCGAACCTACAATGAGCAGTTCTTC.

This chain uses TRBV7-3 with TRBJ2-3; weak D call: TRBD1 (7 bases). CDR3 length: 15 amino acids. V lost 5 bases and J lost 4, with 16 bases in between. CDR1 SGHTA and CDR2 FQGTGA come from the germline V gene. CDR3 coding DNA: TGTGCCAGCAGCCCATCAGGGGGAGGAGCAGATACGCAGTATTTT. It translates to CASSPSGGGADTQYF.

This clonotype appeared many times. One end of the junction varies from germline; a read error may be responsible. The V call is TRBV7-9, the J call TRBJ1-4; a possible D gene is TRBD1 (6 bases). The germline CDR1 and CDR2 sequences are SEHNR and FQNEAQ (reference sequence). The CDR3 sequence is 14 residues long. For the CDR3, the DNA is TGTGCCAGCAGTTTAGACGGGGGCTCTGAAAAACTGTTTTTT. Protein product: CASSLDGGSEKLFF.

The CDR3 DNA reads TGCAGCGTAGGACAGAGAAATAACTATGGCTACACCTTC. It yields the protein CSVGQRNNYGYTF. The rearrangement links TRBV20-1 to TRBJ1-2; D is possibly TRBD1 (6 bases). The germline gives CDR1 DFQATT, CDR2 SNEGSKA (reference sequence). The CDR3 length is 13 residues.

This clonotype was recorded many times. CDR3 residues: CASSSSPGIAGTQYF. The CDR3 DNA reads as TGTGCCAGCAGTTCTAGCCCGGGGATAGCGGGGACCCAGTACTTC. V usage is TRBV28 and J usage is TRBJ2-5, with 7 bases aligning to TRBD2. Germline assignment: CDR1 MDHEN and CDR2 SYDVKM. The trim removed 4 bases at V and 7 bases at J, leaving 12 bases unmatched. This CDR3 is built from 15 residues.

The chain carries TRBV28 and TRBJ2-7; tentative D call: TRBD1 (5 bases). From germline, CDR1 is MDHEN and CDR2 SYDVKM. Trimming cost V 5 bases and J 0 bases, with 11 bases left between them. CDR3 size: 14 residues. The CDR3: CASSSRTTSYEQYF. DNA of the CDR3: TGTGCCAGCAGTAGCCGGACAACCTCCTACGAGCAGTACTTC.

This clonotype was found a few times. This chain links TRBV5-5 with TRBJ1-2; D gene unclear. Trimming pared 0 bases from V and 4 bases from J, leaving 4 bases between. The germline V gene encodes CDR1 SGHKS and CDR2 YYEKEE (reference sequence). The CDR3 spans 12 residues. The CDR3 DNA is TGTGCCAGCAGCTTGGGGCCCTATGGCTACACCTTC. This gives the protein CASSLGPYGYTF.

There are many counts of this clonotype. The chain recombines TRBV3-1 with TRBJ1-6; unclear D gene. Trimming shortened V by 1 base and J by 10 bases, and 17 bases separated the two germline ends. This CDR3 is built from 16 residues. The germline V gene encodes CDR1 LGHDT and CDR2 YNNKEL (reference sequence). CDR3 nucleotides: TGTGCCAGCAGCCAAGGTTCGTCATACCCGGAATCACCCCTCCACTTT. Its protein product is CASSQGSSYPESPLHF.

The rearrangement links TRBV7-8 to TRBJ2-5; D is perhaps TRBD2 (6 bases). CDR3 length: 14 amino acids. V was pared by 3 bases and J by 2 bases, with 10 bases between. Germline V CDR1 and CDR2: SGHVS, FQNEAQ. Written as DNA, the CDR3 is TGTGCCAGCAGCTTTTGGGAGGCACAAGAGACCCAGTACTTC. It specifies CASSFWEAQETQYF.

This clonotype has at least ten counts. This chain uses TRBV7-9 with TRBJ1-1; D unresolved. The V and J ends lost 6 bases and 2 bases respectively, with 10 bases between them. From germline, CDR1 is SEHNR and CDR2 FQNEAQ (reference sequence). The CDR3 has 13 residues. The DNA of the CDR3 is TGTGCCAGCAGTACTCAGGAAAACACTGAAGCTTTCTTT. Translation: CASSTQENTEAFF.

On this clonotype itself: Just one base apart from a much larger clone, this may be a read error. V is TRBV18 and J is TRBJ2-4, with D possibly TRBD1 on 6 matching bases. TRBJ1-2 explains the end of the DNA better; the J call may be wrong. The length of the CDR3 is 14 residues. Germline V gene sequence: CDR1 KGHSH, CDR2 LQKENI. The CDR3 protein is CASSPGDGGDGYTF. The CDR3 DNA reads TGTGCCAGCTCACCAGGCGACGGGGGCGATGGCTACACCTTC.

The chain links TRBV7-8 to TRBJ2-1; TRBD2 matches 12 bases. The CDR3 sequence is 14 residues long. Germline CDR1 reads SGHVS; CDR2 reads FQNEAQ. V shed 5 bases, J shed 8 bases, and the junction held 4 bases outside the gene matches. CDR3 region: CASSKTSGSYEQFF. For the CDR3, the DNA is TGTGCCAGCAGCAAGACTAGCGGGAGCTATGAGCAGTTCTTC.

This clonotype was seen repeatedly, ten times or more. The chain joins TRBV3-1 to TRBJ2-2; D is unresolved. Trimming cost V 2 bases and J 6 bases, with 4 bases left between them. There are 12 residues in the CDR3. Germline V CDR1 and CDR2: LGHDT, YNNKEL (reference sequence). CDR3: CASSQYSGELFF. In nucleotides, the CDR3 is TGTGCCAGCAGCCAATACTCCGGGGAGCTGTTTTTT.